This T cell receptor (beta chain) was observed in a study of CD8 T cells in ankylosing spondylitis. The study's findings and limits: Fewer than 10 highly homologous variants made up a TCR beta motif that seemed to typify ankylosing spondylitis blood. Clones linked with disease were CD8+ and fairly uncommon in the peripheral blood. Past research had described some motif variants in reactive arthritis synovial fluid and blood.

V shed 2 bases and J shed 7 bases, with 9 bases lying between them. The CDR3 totals 12 residues. Making use of molecular barcodes, quantitative 5'-RACE generated TCR beta libraries. TCRdb re-called the 5' RACE reads through MiXCR, storing one row per CDR3 protein. The profile covers 190,000 or so distinct CDR3 sequences, with 9.5% to 15% appearing a single time and approximately 16% taken by the ten largest. The sample holds many counts of this clonotype. Its antigen is unidentified. This receptor was taken from a male donor with ankylosing spondylitis or in good health (not recorded which). The chain links TRBV12-3 or TRBV12-4 to TRBJ2-7; unclear D gene. The sample was blood, either unsorted or a sorted T cell fraction (not recorded which). The DNA for the CDR3 is TGTGCCAGCAGTTTATCAGGCCTGGAGCAGTACTTC. Its translation is CASSLSGLEQYF.